Shown below are 28 T cell receptor beta chains from a single sample sequenced in a study of blood T cell repertoires in COVID-19. Some clones are missing from TCRdb's copy, which holds only in-frame ones; the method was immunoSEQ multiplex PCR. The profile shows more than 75,000 clones, 70% to 90% of them singletons. Sequencing was done on a sample of peripheral blood. These receptors all stem from a woman in her 70s with acute or convalescent COVID-19.

The rearrangement links TRBV5-1 to TRBJ2-1; TRBD1 is a possible D gene (6 bases). This CDR3 is built from 14 residues. CDR1 and CDR2 from the germline V gene are SGHRS and YFSETQ. The ends were cut back, 0 bases at V and 7 bases at J, with 11 bases in the middle. CDR3 residues: CASSLDPRGNEQFF. The CDR3 DNA is TGCGCCAGCAGCTTGGACCCCAGGGGAAATGAGCAGTTCTTC. Based on the CDR3 plus reference TRBV5-1 and TRBJ2-1, the full variable domain is KAGVTQTPRYLIKTRGQQVTLSCSPISGHRSVSWYQQTPGQGLQFLFEYFSETQRNKGNFPGRFSGRQFSNSRSEMNVSTLELGDSALYLCASSLDPRGNEQFFGPGTRLTVL.

This clone has a count of ten or more. The CDR3 DNA reads TGTGCCAGCAGCCCGGGACAGCCGGTTCGGGGCTACACCTTC. It codes for CASSPGQPVRGYTF. The rearrangement uses TRBV28 and TRBJ1-2; 7 nucleotides agree with TRBD1. The CDR3 consists of 14 residues. CDR1 and CDR2 from the germline V gene are MDHEN and SYDVKM. The V gene end was trimmed by 6 bases and the J gene end by 8 bases; junction bases not matched to a gene: 12.

The chain links TRBV7-9 to TRBJ1-1, with 12 bases that match TRBD1. CDR3 length: 16 amino acids. V was clipped by 3 bases and J by 1 base; unmatched bases: 3. Germline CDR1 SEHNR, CDR2 FQNEAQ (reference sequence). CDR3 sequence reads: CASSLGQGAPNTEAFF. As DNA, the CDR3 is TGTGCCAGCAGCTTGGGACAGGGGGCGCCGAACACTGAAGCTTTCTTT.

This sequence joins TRBV7-2 and TRBJ1-2; D is perhaps TRBD1 (5 bases). Trimming took 4 bases from V and 2 from J, leaving 14 bases between them. Per the germline V gene, CDR1 is SGHTA and CDR2 is FQGNSA. The CDR3 has 15 amino acids. Written as DNA, the CDR3 is TGTGCCAGCAGCTCCCCGGATCACAGGAACTATGGCTACACCTTC. Translated, it gives CASSSPDHRNYGYTF.

This chain connects TRBV19 to TRBJ1-5; no reliable D call. This CDR3 region has 13 residues. Germline values: CDR1 LNHDA, CDR2 SQIVND (reference sequence). V lost 1 base and J lost 4, with 5 bases in between. CDR3 nucleotides: TGTGCCAGTAGTATAGGACAAAATCAGCCCCAGCATTTT. Residues: CASSIGQNQPQHF. The full variable domain, in which reference TRBV19 and TRBJ1-5 provide the parts outside the CDR3, is DGGITQSPKYLFRKEGQNVTLSCEQNLNHDAMYWYRQDPGQGLRLIYYSQIVNDFQKGDIAEGYSVSREKKESFPLTVTSAQKNPTAFYLCASSIGQNQPQHFGDGTRLSIL.

The rearrangement uses TRBV4-1 and TRBJ1-2; the match to TRBD1 covers 8 bases. The ends lost 0 bases at V and 3 bases at J; junction bases unmatched: 18. This CDR3 is 20 amino acids long. In germline, CDR1 is MGHRA, CDR2 YSYEKL. In DNA form, the CDR3 reads TGCGCCAGCAGCCAAGAAGGGAACATGGACAGGGCAAATTCCTACTATGGCTACACCTTC. This gives the protein CASSQEGNMDRANSYYGYTF.

The chain joins TRBV29-1 to TRBJ1-1, with 8 bases identical to TRBD1. Germline CDR1 SQVTM, CDR2 ANQGSEA. The CDR3 is 15 amino acids. Trimming at V came to 6 bases and at J to 2 bases, leaving 11 bases not matched to a gene. In nucleotides, the CDR3 is TGCAGCGTCGACCTTGGACAGGGAGACAACACTGAAGCTTTCTTT. It encodes CSVDLGQGDNTEAFF. Full variable domain (outside the CDR3, taken from reference TRBV29-1 and TRBJ1-1): SAVISQKPSRDICQRGTSLTIQCQVDSQVTMMFWYRQQPGQSLTLIATANQGSEATYESGFVIDKFPISRPNLTFSTLTVSNMSPEDSSIYLCSVDLGQGDNTEAFFGQGTRLTVV.

The chain couples TRBV28 to TRBJ1-2; D is undetermined. V shed 1 base and J shed 4 bases, with 16 bases lying between them. Germline assignment: CDR1 MDHEN and CDR2 SYDVKM. The CDR3 totals 16 residues. The CDR3 protein is CASSLFGRGRGYGYTF. The DNA of the CDR3 is TGTGCCAGCAGTTTATTTGGCCGAGGTCGTGGCTATGGCTACACCTTC.

This clone was detected once. The V call is TRBV27, the J call TRBJ1-3; TRBD1 might be the D (6 bases). This CDR3 spans 15 amino acids. Trimming took 5 bases from V and 2 from J, leaving 13 bases between them. Germline V CDR1 and CDR2: MNHEY, SMNVEV (reference sequence). CDR3 region: CASSRGAEAGNTIYF. In DNA form, the CDR3 reads TGTGCCAGCAGTCGGGGGGCTGAGGCTGGAAACACCATATATTTT.

This clone has more than one count but fewer than ten. This rearrangement joins TRBV21-1 to TRBJ1-2; TRBD1 is taken as the D call from the table, unchecked against the DNA. TRBV21-1 is a listed pseudogene. The CDR3 extends over 13 amino acids. CDR3 region: CASSKGASTGYTF. In DNA form, the CDR3 reads TGTGCCAGCAGTAAAGGGGCCTCCACGGGCTACACCTTC.

This sequence joins TRBV19 and TRBJ2-2, with 7 bases matching TRBD1. Germline loops: CDR1 LNHDA, CDR2 SQIVND (reference sequence). The CDR3 contains 15 residues. The trim removed 6 bases at V and 6 bases at J, leaving 10 bases unmatched. CDR3 nucleotides: TGTGCCAGTAGGAGGGCAGGGGGTTTCGCCGGGGAGCTGTTTTTT. Amino acids: CASRRAGGFAGELFF.

The count of this clone is one. V and J are TRBV7-9 and TRBJ2-3, with D tentatively TRBD1 (5 bases). This CDR3 has 18 amino acids. Trimming removed 4 bases at V and 0 bases at J, with 20 bases between. Germline CDR1 and CDR2: SEHNR and FQNEAQ (reference sequence). CDR3 bases: TGTGCCAGCAGCTCCCCGCAGGGCGGTCAACCTAGCACAGATACGCAGTATTTT. It yields the protein CASSSPQGGQPSTDTQYF.

In this sample, this clone turned up a few times. The V call is TRBV10-2, the J call TRBJ1-5; D gene uncertain. V was clipped by 2 bases and J by 8 bases, with 7 bases between them. From germline, CDR1 is WSHSY and CDR2 SAAADI. The CDR3 loop spans 12 amino acids. The CDR3 protein is CASSEGREPQHF. The CDR3 coding sequence is TGCGCCAGCAGTGAGGGGAGGGAGCCCCAGCATTTT.

The chain is built from TRBV6-6 and TRBJ1-3; no clear D gene. The CDR3 consists of 16 residues. V gave up 4 bases and J gave up 2 bases, with 15 bases separating them. Germline-derived CDR1 and CDR2 are MNHNY and SVGAGI (reference sequence). The CDR3 loop reads CASSSQTPVTGNTIYF. CDR3 bases: TGTGCCAGCAGTTCTCAGACACCCGTGACTGGAAACACCATATATTTT.

The chain has TRBV28 and TRBJ2-2, with a tentative D call TRBD2 (5 bases). The CDR3 is 14 residues long. Germline CDR1 and CDR2: MDHEN and SYDVKM. Trimming took off 6 bases at V and 3 bases at J, with 11 bases between the two ends. The chain's CDR3 is CASRPGEYTGELFF. The CDR3 bases are TGTGCCAGCAGGCCCGGGGAGTACACCGGGGAGCTGTTTTTT.

V usage is TRBV29-1 and J usage is TRBJ1-2; the D gene is possibly TRBD1 (5 bases). The ends were cut back, 4 bases at V and 1 base at J, with 19 bases in the middle. Germline values: CDR1 SQVTM, CDR2 ANQGSEA. The CDR3 is 16 amino acids. CDR3 protein: CSVAGSGDSFNYGYTF. CDR3 bases: TGCAGCGTTGCGGGCTCGGGCGACAGTTTTAACTATGGCTACACCTTC.

The J gene is TRBJ1-2, the V gene TRBV7-8; D may be TRBD1 (5 bases). The length of the CDR3 is 13 residues. Germline CDR1 reads SGHVS; CDR2 reads FQNEAQ. The germline V and J ends were trimmed by 5 bases and 2 bases, with 9 bases remaining between them. Here the CDR3 reads CASSDSGNYGYTF. The CDR3, as DNA: TGTGCCAGCAGCGACTCAGGGAACTATGGCTACACCTTC. Looking up the rest from reference TRBV7-8 and TRBJ1-2 gives the full variable domain: GAGVSQSPRYKVAKRGQDVALRCDPISGHVSLFWYQQALGQGPEFLTYFQNEAQLDKSGLPSDRFFAERPEGSVSTLKIQRTQQEDSAVYLCASSDSGNYGYTFGSGTRLTVV.

The V gene is TRBV7-7, the J gene TRBJ2-2; possibly TRBD2 for D (6 bases). In germline, CDR1 is SSHAT, CDR2 FNYEAQ (reference sequence). Trimming removed 1 base at V and 4 bases at J, with 10 bases between. This CDR3 region has 15 residues. The CDR3 DNA is TGTGCCAGCAGCTTAGGAGCGGGCGGCACCGGGGAGCTGTTTTTT. Residues: CASSLGAGGTGELFF.

Written as DNA, the CDR3 is TGTGCCAGCAGCCCCGACAGGGGCCCTCCCTACGAGCAGTACGTC. This sequence encodes CASSPDRGPPYEQYV. This rearrangement joins TRBV7-2 to TRBJ2-7, with 8 bases fitting TRBD1. The CDR3 length is 15 residues. From germline, CDR1 is SGHTA and CDR2 FQGNSA. With 5 bases clipped from V and 2 bases from J, the junction kept 8 bases outside the gene matches.

The chain is built from TRBV15 and TRBJ2-1, with 10 nucleotides matching TRBD2. CDR3 size: 17 residues. V lost 1 base and J lost 2; bases outside the gene matches: 5. Germline V gene lookup returns CDR1 LNHNV and CDR2 YYDKDF (reference sequence). The CDR3 DNA reads TGTGCCACCAGCAGAGGCCCCCTAGCGGGAGCCTACAATGAGCAGTTCTTC. Protein product: CATSRGPLAGAYNEQFF. The variable domain in full, completed from reference TRBV15 and TRBJ2-1, reads DAMVIQNPRYQVTQFGKPVTLSCSQTLNHNVMYWYQQKSSQAPKLLFHYYDKDFNNEADTPDNFQSRRPNTSFCFLDIRSPGLGDTAMYLCATSRGPLAGAYNEQFFGPGTRLTVL.

The CDR3 reads CASSSGWQETQYF. DNA of the CDR3: TGTGCCAGCAGTTCGGGGTGGCAAGAGACCCAGTACTTC. This sequence joins TRBV7-9 and TRBJ2-5; the D gene is possibly TRBD2 (5 bases). This CDR3 region has 13 residues. V lost 6 bases and J lost 2, with 10 bases in between. The germline gives CDR1 SEHNR, CDR2 FQNEAQ (reference sequence).

The chain recombines TRBV5-1 with TRBJ1-6; 11 bases match TRBD1. This CDR3 is 16 amino acids long. The junction had 6 bases not matched to a gene; V was cut back by 4 bases and J by 6 bases. CDR1 is SGHRS and CDR2 is YFSETQ in the germline V gene. The CDR3 here is CASSTGQGAGNSPLHF. The DNA for the CDR3 is TGCGCCAGCAGCACAGGACAGGGGGCCGGTAATTCACCCCTCCACTTT.

This clone was seen a single time. The chain has TRBV28 and TRBJ1-5; D unresolved. The V end was cut by 6 bases, the J end by 6 bases, with 15 bases between. Germline values: CDR1 MDHEN, CDR2 SYDVKM. The CDR3 has 14 amino acids. The chain's CDR3 is CASRYPEGTQPQHF. The CDR3 region has the DNA TGTGCCAGCAGGTACCCGGAGGGCACTCAGCCCCAGCATTTT. Complete variable domain (other parts from reference TRBV28 and TRBJ1-5): DVKVTQSSRYLVKRTGEKVFLECVQDMDHENMFWYRQDPGLGLRLIYFSYDVKMKEKGDIPEGYSVSREKKERFSLILESASTNQTSMYLCASRYPEGTQPQHFGDGTRLSIL.

The chain uses TRBV19 and TRBJ1-5; 7 nucleotides agree with TRBD1. This CDR3 is built from 13 residues. Per germline, CDR1 LNHDA and CDR2 SQIVND (reference sequence). J lost 5 bases, V lost 8 bases, and 6 bases had no gene match. The DNA of the CDR3 is TGTGCCAGTGATGACAGGGACGATCAGCCCCAGCATTTT. This translates into CASDDRDDQPQHF.

This chain connects TRBV14 to TRBJ1-2; 7 bases line up with TRBD1. Germline-derived CDR1 and CDR2 are SGHDN and FVKESK. The CDR3 has 11 residues. V trimming: 3 bases; J trimming: 10 bases; junction bases outside the gene matches: 2. In nucleotides, the CDR3 is TGTGCCAGCAGCCAGGGGACAGTCTACACCTTC. Its protein is CASSQGTVYTF.

Comments on this clone: The same CDR3 is also encoded by other DNA sequences in this sample. The chain joins TRBV7-2 to TRBJ2-5; D is unresolved. Germline CDR1 and CDR2: SGHTA and FQGNSA. Between the trimmed V and J ends, which lost 5 bases and 2 bases, there was a span of 12 bases. This CDR3 region has 14 residues. DNA for the CDR3: TGTGCCAGCAGCCTATACAACAGTCAAGAGACCCAGTACTTC. Protein sequence: CASSLYNSQETQYF. Together with reference TRBV7-2 and TRBJ2-5, the CDR3 gives the full variable domain: GAGVSQSPSNKVTEKGKDVELRCDPISGHTALYWYRQSLGQGLEFLIYFQGNSAPDKSGLPSDRFSAERTGGSVSTLTIQRTQQEDSAVYLCASSLYNSQETQYFGPGTRLLVL.

V and J are TRBV6-5 and TRBJ2-4, with 7 bases that match TRBD1. The germline gives CDR1 MNHEY, CDR2 SVGAGI. Trimming cost V 6 bases and J 9 bases; bases outside gene matches: 8. This CDR3 spans 13 amino acids. CDR3: CASRSPGQPIQYF. The CDR3 DNA sequence: TGTGCCAGCAGATCCCCGGGACAGCCCATTCAGTACTTC.

The rearrangement joins TRBV2 to TRBJ1-1; maybe TRBD1 (5 bases). The length of the CDR3 is 11 residues. Germline values: CDR1 SNHLY, CDR2 FYNNEI. Trimming removed 7 bases from V and 7 bases from J, with 10 bases in between. CDR3 nucleotides: TGTGCCAGCACCACAGGAGTTGAAGCTTTCTTT. Protein: CASTTGVEAFF.